Below are 9 T cell receptor beta chains sequenced from a single sample in a study of T cells in Graves' hyperthyroidism and ophthalmopathy. TCR beta CDR3 regions were amplified from RNA transcripts. A first-round RT-PCR of the TCR CDR3 used the HTBI primer set. In TCRdb, the multiplex PCR reads were re-called with MiXCR into one record per CDR3 protein. This sample yields hundreds of thousands of distinct CDR3 sequences, of which 13% to 15% are seen a single time; around 9.6% belongs to the top ten. What was sequenced was blood. All receptors come from a woman in her late teens or twenties with Graves' hyperthyroidism.

This clonotype was detected ten times or more. The rearrangement joins TRBV30 to TRBJ1-1; weak D call: TRBD1 (5 bases). Trimming stripped 2 bases from V and 4 bases from J, with 17 bases between. The CDR3 is 15 amino acids. Germline CDR1 is GTSNPN and CDR2 is SVGIG (reference sequence). The CDR3 coding sequence is TGTGCCTGGAGTAAAATTCGGGGGGGGGGCACTGAAGCTTTCTTT. It codes for CAWSKIRGGGTEAFF.

This clonotype was seen ten or more times. The genes are TRBV27 and TRBJ2-1, with no clear D. Trimming left V 0 bases short and J 9 bases short, with 9 bases between. CDR3 length: 13 residues. Germline CDR1 is MNHEY and CDR2 is SMNVEV (reference sequence). This CDR3 is CASSLSAWGEQFF. CDR3 bases: TGTGCCAGCAGTTTATCGGCCTGGGGTGAGCAGTTCTTC.

V is TRBV7-9 and J is TRBJ2-6; no clear D gene. The V and J ends lost 4 bases and 0 bases respectively, with 10 bases between them. Looked up from germline, CDR1 is SEHNR and CDR2 is FQNEAQ (reference sequence). The CDR3 has 16 residues. In DNA, the CDR3 is TGTGCCAGCAGCTCCCTACAGTACTCTGGGGCCAACGTCCTGACTTTC. Residues: CASSSLQYSGANVLTF.

The chain recombines TRBV11-2 with TRBJ1-6; D is ambiguous. The CDR3 totals 17 residues. V was cut by 3 bases and J by 0 bases, with 12 bases left in between. From germline, CDR1 is SGHAT and CDR2 FQNNGV. CDR3 coding DNA: TGTGCCAGCAGCTTCGACAACCCGAGCTCCTATAATTCACCCCTCCACTTT. Protein: CASSFDNPSSYNSPLHF.

This clonotype was seen many times. The chain recombines TRBV2 with TRBJ2-7; the match to TRBD1 covers 7 bases. This CDR3 is 14 amino acids long. V shed 6 bases and J 6 bases; nucleotides not matched to a gene: 11. Germline CDR1 and CDR2: SNHLY and FYNNEI. The CDR3 sequence is CASSPRLGQSEQYF. The CDR3 region has the DNA TGTGCCAGCAGCCCCCGGTTGGGACAGAGCGAGCAGTACTTC.

In this sample, this clonotype turned up many times. This sequence joins TRBV12-3 or TRBV12-4 and TRBJ1-2, with TRBD1 matching over 9 bases. The CDR3 has 14 amino acids. The V and J ends lost 6 bases and 2 bases, in that order; junction bases with no gene match: 4. CDR3 protein: CASRSGTGNYGYTF. The CDR3 DNA reads as TGTGCCAGCAGGTCCGGGACAGGGAACTATGGCTACACCTTC.

V usage is TRBV29-1 and J usage is TRBJ1-1; TRBD1 is a possible D gene (6 bases). This CDR3 region has 17 residues. V shed 4 bases and J shed 1 base, with 22 bases lying between them. Germline V gene data show CDR1 as SQVTM and CDR2 as ANQGSEA. The CDR3 nucleotides read TGCAGCGTTGTCCCACGGGGGGGGGCTAAGGGGAACACTGAAGCTTTCTTT. It is translated as CSVVPRGGAKGNTEAFF.

This clonotype came up many times. This chain links TRBV2 with TRBJ2-3, with 8 bases aligning to TRBD2. There are 14 residues in the CDR3. Trimming took 7 bases from V and 1 from J; bases not matched to a gene: 4. Germline values: CDR1 SNHLY, CDR2 FYNNEI. In nucleotides, the CDR3 is TGTGCCAGCAACCCAGCGGGAGGCACAGATACGCAGTATTTT. Protein sequence: CASNPAGGTDTQYF.

This clonotype was observed a few times. The chain carries TRBV5-5 and TRBJ1-1; D unclear. This CDR3 contains 15 residues. CDR1 and CDR2 from the germline V gene are SGHKS and YYEKEE (reference sequence). The V and J ends lost 1 base and 4 bases respectively, with 14 bases between them. This CDR3 reads CASSLSPRESTEAFF. CDR3 nucleotide sequence: TGTGCCAGCAGCTTGTCCCCTCGAGAGTCCACTGAAGCTTTCTTT.